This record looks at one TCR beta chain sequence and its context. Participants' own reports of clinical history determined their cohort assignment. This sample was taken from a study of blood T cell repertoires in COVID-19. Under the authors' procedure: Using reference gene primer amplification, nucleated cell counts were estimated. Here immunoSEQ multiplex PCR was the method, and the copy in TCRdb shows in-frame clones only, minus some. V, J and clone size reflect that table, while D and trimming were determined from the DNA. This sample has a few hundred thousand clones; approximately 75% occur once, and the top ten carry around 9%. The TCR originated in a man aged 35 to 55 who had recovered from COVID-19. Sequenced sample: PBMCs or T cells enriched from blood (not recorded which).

DNA for the CDR3: TGTGCCATCAGTGAGAGGGGGAGCCCCTCCGGGGAGCTGTTTTTT. Its translation: CAISERGSPSGELFF. This sequence joins TRBV10-3 and TRBJ2-2, with a weak D call TRBD1 (6 bases). In germline, CDR1 is ENHRY, CDR2 SYGVKD. Deletions cut 2 bases from V and 6 bases from J, with 13 bases between. The CDR3 is 15 amino acids.